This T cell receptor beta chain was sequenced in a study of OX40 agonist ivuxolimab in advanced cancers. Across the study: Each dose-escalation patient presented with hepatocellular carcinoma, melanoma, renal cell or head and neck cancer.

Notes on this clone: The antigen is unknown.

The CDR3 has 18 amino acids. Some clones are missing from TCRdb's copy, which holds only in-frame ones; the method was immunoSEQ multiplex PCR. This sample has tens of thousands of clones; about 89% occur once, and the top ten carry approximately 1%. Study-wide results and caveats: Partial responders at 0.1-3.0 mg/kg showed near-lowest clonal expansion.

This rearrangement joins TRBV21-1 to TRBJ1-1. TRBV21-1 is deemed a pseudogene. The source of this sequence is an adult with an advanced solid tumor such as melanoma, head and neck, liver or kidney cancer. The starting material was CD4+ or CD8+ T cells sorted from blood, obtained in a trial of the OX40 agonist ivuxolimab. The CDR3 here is CASSKREGRGRTNTEAFF. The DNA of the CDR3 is TGTGCCAGCAGCAAACGGGAGGGAAGGGGAAGGACGAACACTGAAGCTTTCTTT.